This record looks at one T cell receptor beta chain sequence and its context. Antigen unknown. Sequencing relied on immunoSEQ assay v3.0, run at survey level. Sequencing used immunoSEQ multiplex PCR; TCRdb keeps in-frame clones, though not all of them. The sample lists about 22,000 clones; 80% to 90% were seen once. These data are taken from a study of long-term antiretroviral therapy in people with HIV. General observations from the study: After ART, diversity increased yet remained lower than transplant donor controls. All time points showed a repertoire dominated by clones expanded before ART.

V was pared by 5 bases and J by 6 bases, with 11 bases between. CDR1 MNHEY and CDR2 SMNVEV come from the germline V gene (reference sequence). The CDR3 spans 13 residues. The specimen was unsorted PBMCs, collected 1.8 years before starting antiretroviral therapy. The TCR sequence derives from a woman in her 30s with HIV. The chain uses TRBV27 and TRBJ1-5, with D unclear. In DNA, the CDR3 is TGTGCCAGCAGTCGCCGACTGAGTCAGCCCCAGCATTTT. The encoded protein is CASSRRLSQPQHF.